This entry lists 15 T cell receptor beta chains sequenced from one sample in a study of OX40 agonist ivuxolimab in advanced cancers. Assay: immunoSEQ multiplex PCR; the TCRdb copy retains only in-frame clones and omits some. The sample holds fewer than 45,000 clones, 87% seen once. The specimen comprised CD4+ or CD8+ T cells sorted from blood, sampled in a trial of the OX40 agonist ivuxolimab. All receptors derive from an adult with an advanced solid tumor such as melanoma, head and neck, liver or kidney cancer.

V usage is TRBV27 and J usage is TRBJ2-1, with D possibly being TRBD1 or TRBD2 (5 bases each). Per germline, CDR1 MNHEY and CDR2 SMNVEV (reference sequence). V lost 5 bases and J lost 0, with 11 bases in between. CDR3 size: 15 residues. CDR3 loop: CASSPRDDSYNEQFF. For the CDR3, the DNA is TGTGCCAGCAGTCCCAGGGACGACTCCTACAATGAGCAGTTCTTC.

Written as DNA, the CDR3 is TGCGCCAGCAGTTCATTAAGGAGATACGCAGATACGCAGTATTTT. It translates to CASSSLRRYADTQYF. V usage is TRBV23-1 and J usage is TRBJ2-3; D is ambiguous. TRBV23-1 is noted as an ORF with a role that remains uncertain. V lost 5 bases, J lost 4 bases, and 16 bases lay in between. The CDR3 runs 15 residues.

The rearrangement links TRBV15 to TRBJ1-5, with a possible D match to TRBD1 (6 bases). This CDR3 is 16 amino acids long. Germline lookup yields CDR1 LNHNV and CDR2 YYDKDF (reference sequence). The V and J ends lost 0 bases and 3 bases respectively, with 12 bases between them. In DNA, the CDR3 is TGTGCCACCAGCAGAGATGGGAGGGGGGTCAATCAGCCCCAGCATTTT. Translated, it gives CATSRDGRGVNQPQHF.

CDR3: CASSRGGGASQETQYF. The CDR3 coding sequence is TGCGCCAGCAGCCGGGGCGGGGGGGCATCCCAAGAGACCCAGTACTTC. V gene TRBV4-1 combines with J gene TRBJ2-5, with TRBD2 matching 9 bases. Germline values: CDR1 MGHRA, CDR2 YSYEKL. The CDR3 is made up of 16 amino acids. V shed 4 bases and J 1 base; nucleotides not matched to a gene: 7.

The chain links TRBV11-2 to TRBJ1-2; the match to TRBD1 covers 7 bases. The V segment lost 4 bases and the J segment 1 base; nucleotides outside the gene matches: 6. The length of the CDR3 is 15 residues. Germline values: CDR1 SGHAT, CDR2 FQNNGV. The DNA for the CDR3 is TGTGCCAGCAGCTCAGTGACAGGGTTTAACTATGGCTACACCTTC. This sequence encodes CASSSVTGFNYGYTF. Based on the CDR3 plus reference TRBV11-2 and TRBJ1-2, the full variable domain is EAGVAQSPRYKIIEKRQSVAFWCNPISGHATLYWYQQILGQGPKLLIQFQNNGVVDDSQLPKDRFSAERLKGVDSTLKIQPAKLEDSAVYLCASSSVTGFNYGYTFGSGTRLTVV.

This clone has only a few counts. The V call is TRBV2, the J call TRBJ2-7, with 13 bases identical to TRBD2. V gave up 6 bases and J gave up 6 bases; unmatched junction bases: 5. Germline V gives CDR1 SNHLY, CDR2 FYNNEI. The CDR3 is made up of 14 amino acids. This chain's CDR3 is CASSERLAGGEQYF. As DNA, the CDR3 is TGTGCCAGCAGCGAGAGACTAGCGGGAGGCGAGCAGTACTTC. Looking up the rest from reference TRBV2 and TRBJ2-7 gives the full variable domain: EPEVTQTPSHQVTQMGQEVILRCVPISNHLYFYWYRQILGQKVEFLVSFYNNEISEKSEIFDDQFSVERPDGSNFTLKIRSTKLEDSAMYFCASSERLAGGEQYFGPGTRLTVT.

This chain uses TRBV6-1 with TRBJ1-2; possibly TRBD1 for D (5 bases). Per the germline V gene, CDR1 is MNHNS and CDR2 is SASEGT. Trimming pared 6 bases from V and 3 bases from J, leaving 11 bases between. CDR3 length: 13 residues. Here the CDR3 DNA reads TGTGCCAGCAGCAAGGGGTGGGACTATGGCTACACCTTC. Translated, it gives CASSKGWDYGYTF.

The CDR3 nucleotides read TGTGCCAGTAGTAAGCTAGCGGGGGGCACCGGGGAGCTGTTTTTT. Its translation: CASSKLAGGTGELFF. This chain links TRBV19 with TRBJ2-2; 11 bases fit TRBD2. The V gene's germline CDR1 is LNHDA and CDR2 SQIVND (reference sequence). This CDR3 region has 15 residues. After removal of 4 bases from V and 4 bases from J, the junction contained 2 bases not matched to a gene.

This chain uses TRBV6-6 with TRBJ2-5; tentative D call: TRBD1 (5 bases). CDR3 size: 14 residues. Trimming pared 2 bases from V and 5 bases from J, leaving 12 bases between. In germline, CDR1 is MNHNY, CDR2 SVGAGI (reference sequence). The CDR3: CASSYTREGETQYF. The CDR3 DNA reads TGTGCCAGCAGTTACACCAGGGAAGGGGAGACCCAGTACTTC.

V gene TRBV5-1 combines with J gene TRBJ1-2; 9 nucleotides match TRBD1. Germline values: CDR1 SGHRS, CDR2 YFSETQ. V dropped 0 bases and J dropped 7; count of bases not matched to a gene: 7. This CDR3 is 15 amino acids long. In nucleotides, the CDR3 is TGCGCCAGCAGCTTGGAGCCGGACAGGGGCTTTGGCTACACCTTC. This sequence encodes CASSLEPDRGFGYTF.

The V call is TRBV15, the J call TRBJ1-4; possible D gene TRBD1, 6 bases. In germline, CDR1 is LNHNV, CDR2 YYDKDF (reference sequence). There are 16 residues in the CDR3. Trimming stripped 0 bases from V and 5 bases from J, with 13 bases between. The CDR3 nucleotides are TGTGCCACCAGCAGAGAAAGCGGGGACACGAATGAAAAACTGTTTTTT. Translating it yields CATSRESGDTNEKLFF. Full variable domain (missing parts from reference TRBV15 and TRBJ1-4): DAMVIQNPRYQVTQFGKPVTLSCSQTLNHNVMYWYQQKSSQAPKLLFHYYDKDFNNEADTPDNFQSRRPNTSFCFLDIRSPGLGDTAMYLCATSRESGDTNEKLFFGSGTQLSVL.

This clone appeared once. The rearrangement joins TRBV2 to TRBJ2-5, with TRBD1 matching 7 bases. The junction had 15 bases not matched to a gene; V was cut back by 3 bases and J by 5 bases. The V gene's germline CDR1 is SNHLY and CDR2 FYNNEI. The CDR3 loop spans 17 amino acids. The DNA for the CDR3 is TGTGCCAGCAGTGATCCCGGAAAGGGGGCGGAGTGGGAGACCCAGTACTTC. It translates to CASSDPGKGAEWETQYF.

The chain's CDR3 is CASTLGQGGVTGELFF. The DNA of the CDR3 is TGCGCCAGCACCCTCGGTCAGGGTGGGGTAACCGGGGAGCTGTTTTTT. This chain joins TRBV5-1 and TRBJ2-2, with D maybe TRBD1 (5 bases). Per germline, CDR1 SGHRS and CDR2 YFSETQ. The CDR3 covers 16 residues. Deletions cut 6 bases from V and 5 bases from J, with 20 bases between.

The genes are TRBV7-3 and TRBJ2-7; 10 bases fit TRBD1. The CDR3 covers 15 residues. Trimming cost V 3 bases and J 6 bases; bases outside gene matches: 8. Germline CDR1 and CDR2: SGHTA and FQGTGA. Here the CDR3 DNA reads TGTGCCAGCAGCTTGGGACAGGGGTCAACGTCCGAGCAGTACTTC. This sequence encodes CASSLGQGSTSEQYF.

This clone was observed a few times. This chain uses TRBV4-1 with TRBJ2-1; perhaps TRBD2 as D (5 bases). CDR1 MGHRA and CDR2 YSYEKL come from the germline V gene. The ends were cut back, 4 bases at V and 7 bases at J, with 23 bases in the middle. The CDR3 is 17 amino acids. CDR3 DNA: TGCGCCAGCAGCCCCAAGCCGTCCGGACTTTACGTAAATGAGCAGTTCTTC. Protein product: CASSPKPSGLYVNEQFF.